The 29 T cell receptor beta chains listed next were all sequenced from one sample in a study of blood T cells in healthy people across ages. A second PCR of about 6 to 12 cycles used a sample-barcoded 5' primer and a J-beta primer mix. From the 5' RACE reads, TCRdb called clonotypes with MiXCR, one entry per CDR3 protein. The sample consists of 650,000 to 1,000,000 distinct CDR3 sequences, roughly 46% of them appearing once. Material for sequencing was blood. The receptor set was obtained from a man older than 75 in good health.

J is TRBJ1-2 and V is TRBV9, with D possibly being TRBD1 (5 bases). Germline CDR1 is SGDLS and CDR2 is YYNGEE. The V gene lost 5 bases and the J gene lost 10 bases, with 15 bases spanning the gap. The CDR3 extends over 12 amino acids. CDR3 sequence reads: CASRQPTALYTF. Here the CDR3 DNA reads TGTGCCAGCAGACAGCCGACAGCCCTCTACACCTTC.

Ten or more counts support this clonotype. The chain employs TRBV2 and TRBJ2-2; the match to TRBD1 covers 7 bases. V was pared by 7 bases and J by 3 bases, with 8 bases of the junction left unmatched. Germline CDR1 reads SNHLY; CDR2 reads FYNNEI. The CDR3 covers 15 residues. The CDR3 region is CASIPQGVYTGELFF. As DNA, the CDR3 is TGTGCCAGCATTCCTCAGGGGGTCTACACCGGGGAGCTGTTTTTT.

This clonotype was found many times. The V call is TRBV7-2, the J call TRBJ2-7; D might be TRBD1 (6 bases). The V end was cut by 1 base, the J end by 3 bases, with 13 bases between. From germline, CDR1 is SGHTA and CDR2 FQGNSA. This CDR3 is built from 15 residues. The CDR3 loop is CASSLEGDPYYEQYF. DNA of the CDR3: TGTGCCAGCAGCTTAGAGGGGGACCCATACTACGAGCAGTACTTC.

J is TRBJ2-7 and V is TRBV11-2, with unresolved D. Germline CDR1 SGHAT, CDR2 FQNNGV. V lost 1 base and J 5 bases, leaving 12 bases between the germline ends. The CDR3 is 14 residues long. The CDR3 DNA sequence: TGTGCCAGCAGCTTAGTCCCGCCGGCCCACGAGCAGTACTTC. This gives the protein CASSLVPPAHEQYF.

In its sample, this clonotype was seen many times. One end of the junction does not line up with germline, which may come from a read error. The chain couples TRBV5-1 to TRBJ2-3; D is possibly TRBD1 (5 bases). This CDR3 contains 14 residues. Germline assignment: CDR1 SGHRS and CDR2 YFSETQ. The CDR3 sequence is CASSLVAGTDTQYF. The CDR3 DNA follows: TGTGCCAGCAGCTTAGTGGCAGGGACAGATACGCAGTATTTT.

As regards this clonotype: Given a much more abundant clone one base away, this may be a read error. The rearrangement joins TRBV7-9 to TRBJ2-1; D possibly matches TRBD1 or TRBD2 (5 bases each). The J call could be wrong; TRBJ2-7 is a better fit for the DNA end. Germline loops: CDR1 SEHNR, CDR2 FQNEAQ (reference sequence). The CDR3 consists of 19 residues. The CDR3 DNA is TGTGCCAGCAGCCTCGGGGCCGTTACCTTACGGAGCTCCTACAATGAGCAGTACTTC. Encoded protein: CASSLGAVTLRSSYNEQYF.

This clonotype was observed a handful of times. The V and J genes are TRBV7-9 and TRBJ2-1; 8 bases are shared with TRBD2. With V trimmed by 4 bases and J by 5 bases, 16 bases remained unmatched. This CDR3 has 18 residues. CDR1 and CDR2 from the germline V gene are SEHNR and FQNEAQ (reference sequence). The CDR3 region is CASSSPRVTGGGHNEQFF. The CDR3 bases are TGTGCCAGCAGCTCCCCTCGGGTAACGGGAGGGGGGCACAATGAGCAGTTCTTC.

This clonotype was picked up a small number of times. This sequence joins TRBV18 and TRBJ2-5, with TRBD2 identical over 7 bases. CDR1 and CDR2 from the germline V gene are KGHSH and LQKENI. This CDR3 has 14 amino acids. V dropped 3 bases and J dropped 3; count of bases not matched to a gene: 4. CDR3 sequence (DNA): TGTGCCAGCTCACCTCGGACTAGGGAAGAGACCCAGTACTTC. This gives the protein CASSPRTREETQYF.

The CDR3 region has the DNA TGTGCCAGCAGCTCAGGGCTCCGGGGCGAGCAGTACTTC. Its protein product is CASSSGLRGEQYF. J is TRBJ2-7 and V is TRBV11-3; D possibly matches TRBD1 or TRBD2 (5 bases each). CDR1 is SGHNT, CDR2 YENEEA, per germline. The CDR3 is 13 residues long. V shed 4 bases and J shed 6 bases, with 13 bases lying between them.

This chain connects TRBV7-2 to TRBJ2-3; TRBD2 matches 11 bases. V lost 5 bases, J lost 5 bases, and 9 bases stayed unmatched. The CDR3 extends over 16 amino acids. CDR1 is SGHTA and CDR2 is FQGNSA in the germline V gene. In nucleotides, the CDR3 is TGTGCCAGCAGCCCAGATAGCGGGAGGGCCGGAGATACGCAGTATTTT. Residues: CASSPDSGRAGDTQYF.

In regard to this clonotype: This may be a read error: a much more frequent sequence differs by one nucleotide. The CDR3 DNA reads TGTGCCAGCAGCACGGGCTTGAGCTCCTACAATGAGCAGTTCTTC. It specifies CASSTGLSSYNEQFF. The chain uses TRBV7-2 and TRBJ2-1; D not certain. CDR3 size: 15 residues. Germline V gene sequence: CDR1 SGHTA, CDR2 FQGNSA. The V end lost 5 bases, the J end lost 0 bases, and 11 bases lay between the germline ends.

This clonotype was seen only a few times. The gene calls are TRBV6-1 and TRBJ1-4, with a possible D match to TRBD1 (5 bases). V lost 2 bases and J 4 bases, leaving 14 bases between the germline ends. Germline V gene data show CDR1 as MNHNS and CDR2 as SASEGT. This CDR3 region has 16 residues. CDR3 amino acids: CASSERGLILNEKLFF. In DNA, the CDR3 is TGTGCCAGCAGTGAACGGGGCCTCATCCTTAATGAAAAACTGTTTTTT.

This clonotype was detected a few times. This chain uses TRBV20-1 with TRBJ2-3; D perhaps matches TRBD1 (6 bases). Trimming took off 6 bases at V and 4 bases at J, with 17 bases between the two ends. Germline values: CDR1 DFQATT, CDR2 SNEGSKA (reference sequence). CDR3 length equals 14 residues. The CDR3 DNA follows: TGCAGTGCCTACAGGGCCGCTCCCCCAGATACGCAGTATTTT. Its protein is CSAYRAAPPDTQYF.

This clonotype was recorded many times. The rearrangement joins TRBV20-1 to TRBJ2-3, with D perhaps being TRBD1 or TRBD2 (5 bases each). The CDR3 is 15 amino acids. Germline-derived CDR1 and CDR2 are DFQATT and SNEGSKA (reference sequence). V shed 0 bases and J shed 4 bases, with 14 bases lying between them. The CDR3 DNA reads TGCAGTGCTAGAGATTTTTCCGGGGCGGCAGATACGCAGTATTTT. Encoded protein: CSARDFSGAADTQYF.

This rearrangement joins TRBV12-3 or TRBV12-4 to TRBJ1-1, with 9 nucleotides matching TRBD1. V lost 5 bases and J lost 0; bases outside the gene matches: 10. The CDR3 is 17 amino acids. The CDR3, as DNA: TGTGCCAGCAGTCCCGGGACAGGGCAATTCATGAACACTGAAGCTTTCTTT. This codes for CASSPGTGQFMNTEAFF.

On this clonotype itself: At one end the junction does not follow the germline gene, possibly because of a read error. The chain has TRBV7-9 and TRBJ2-4; D is perhaps TRBD2 (6 bases). The CDR3 spans 18 residues. Germline CDR1 reads SEHNR; CDR2 reads FQNEAQ (reference sequence). The CDR3 sequence is CTSSPGGGAQVAKNIQYF. CDR3 coding DNA: TGTACCAGCAGCCCCGGTGGAGGGGCCCAAGTAGCCAAAAACATTCAGTACTTC.

This rearrangement joins TRBV12-3 or TRBV12-4 to TRBJ1-2; D is unclear. There are 15 residues in the CDR3. Trimming pared 2 bases from V and 3 bases from J, leaving 13 bases between. Here the CDR3 reads CASSLIQFTDYGYTF. CDR3 nucleotides: TGTGCCAGCAGTTTAATCCAGTTTACTGACTATGGCTACACCTTC.

As regards this clonotype: The germline gene is not matched at one end of the junction; a read error may be the cause. This chain joins TRBV29-1 and TRBJ2-3; D is possibly TRBD1 (6 bases). Germline V lookup: CDR1 SQVTM, CDR2 ANQGSEA. The CDR3 is 13 residues long. DNA for the CDR3: TGCAGCGCTGAAGTAGGGGGTTCAGATACGCAGTATTTT. Protein: CSAEVGGSDTQYF.

The gene calls are TRBV21-1 and TRBJ2-3; the D call in the table, TRBD2, was not verified against the DNA. TRBV21-1 is reported as a pseudogene. The CDR3 loop spans 14 amino acids. CDR3 DNA sequence: TGTGCCAGGGAGACTAGCGTAGAAGCAGATACGCAGTATTTT. Protein product: CARETSVEADTQYF.

V gene TRBV2 combines with J gene TRBJ2-7; TRBD2 matches at 8 bases. J gave up 6 bases and V 6 bases, and 10 bases lay outside the gene matches. The CDR3 is 14 amino acids. Germline V gives CDR1 SNHLY, CDR2 FYNNEI. CDR3 nucleotides: TGTGCCAGCAGGGCCGGGAGGGCGGCTGGCGAGCAGTACTTC. Residues: CASRAGRAAGEQYF. Combining the CDR3 with reference TRBV2 and TRBJ2-7 gives the whole variable domain EPEVTQTPSHQVTQMGQEVILRCVPISNHLYFYWYRQILGQKVEFLVSFYNNEISEKSEIFDDQFSVERPDGSNFTLKIRSTKLEDSAMYFCASRAGRAAGEQYFGPGTRLTVT.

The chain links TRBV20-1 to TRBJ2-5; 9 bases are shared with TRBD1. From germline, CDR1 is DFQATT and CDR2 SNEGSKA (reference sequence). This CDR3 is built from 17 residues. In nucleotides, the CDR3 is TGCAGCATAACGGGACAGGGAGTGGGGGCGTACCAAGAGACCCAGTACTTC. Amino acid sequence: CSITGQGVGAYQETQYF.

The chain is built from TRBV18 and TRBJ2-5, with 7 bases that match TRBD1. J lost 2 bases, V lost 3 bases, and 9 bases had no gene match. The CDR3 loop spans 16 amino acids. Germline assignment: CDR1 KGHSH and CDR2 LQKENI. As DNA, the CDR3 is TGTGCCAGCTCACCCCGGATCGGACAGGCGCAAGAGACCCAGTACTTC. Protein: CASSPRIGQAQETQYF.

This clonotype was counted once. The genes are TRBV29-1 and TRBJ1-1; TRBD1 aligns across 7 bases. The CDR3 extends over 11 amino acids. The germline CDR1 and CDR2 sequences are SQVTM and ANQGSEA. J was trimmed by 7 bases and V by 7 bases; bases with no gene match: 6. CDR3 loop: CSGDRESEAFF. In nucleotides, the CDR3 is TGCAGCGGCGACAGGGAGAGTGAAGCTTTCTTT.

This clonotype appeared a few times. CDR3 loop: CASSLHRGFTGELFF. DNA of the CDR3: TGTGCCAGCAGCTTGCACAGGGGATTTACCGGGGAGCTGTTTTTT. The chain couples TRBV7-2 to TRBJ2-2; 7 bases match TRBD1. There are 15 residues in the CDR3. Germline CDR1 is SGHTA and CDR2 is FQGNSA. The V gene end was trimmed by 3 bases and the J gene end by 5 bases; junction bases not matched to a gene: 6. The full variable domain, rest sourced from reference TRBV7-2 and TRBJ2-2, is GAGVSQSPSNKVTEKGKDVELRCDPISGHTALYWYRQSLGQGLEFLIYFQGNSAPDKSGLPSDRFSAERTGGSVSTLTIQRTQQEDSAVYLCASSLHRGFTGELFFGEGSRLTVL.

The sample holds a few counts of this clonotype. The chain uses TRBV6-5 and TRBJ1-2; TRBD1 matches 9 bases. J gave up 0 bases and V 4 bases, and 6 bases lay outside the gene matches. The V gene's germline CDR1 is MNHEY and CDR2 SVGAGI. The CDR3 contains 16 residues. The CDR3: CASSFGQGPANYGYTF. CDR3 nucleotide sequence: TGTGCCAGCAGTTTCGGACAGGGGCCCGCTAACTATGGCTACACCTTC.

The gene calls are TRBV5-6 and TRBJ2-7, with D perhaps matching TRBD2 (6 bases). Germline assignment: CDR1 SGHDT and CDR2 YYEEEE. Trimming removed 4 bases from V and 12 bases from J, with 17 bases in between. This CDR3 contains 12 residues. CDR3 in amino acids: CASSTGTGTRYF. Written as DNA, the CDR3 is TGTGCCAGCAGCACCGGAACCGGGACTCGGTACTTC.

Of note for this clonotype: The junction differs from germline at one of its ends, possibly a read error. The V and J genes are TRBV7-2 and TRBJ2-4; D gene ambiguous. The end of the DNA fits TRBJ2-7 better, so the J call may be wrong. This CDR3 has 14 amino acids. Germline V gene sequence: CDR1 SGHTA, CDR2 FQGNSA. This CDR3 reads CASGLAVTGYEQYF. DNA for the CDR3: TGTGCCAGCGGCTTAGCCGTGACGGGTTACGAGCAGTACTTC.

CDR3 protein: CSARVRAGGSSYEQYF. Written as DNA, the CDR3 is TGCAGTGCTAGAGTTAGGGCGGGAGGGTCCTCCTACGAGCAGTACTTC. The chain has TRBV20-1 and TRBJ2-7; 9 bases match TRBD2. Trimming cost V 1 base and J 0 bases; bases outside gene matches: 7. This CDR3 contains 16 residues. Germline V gives CDR1 DFQATT, CDR2 SNEGSKA (reference sequence).

V and J are TRBV9 and TRBJ2-1, with TRBD2 matching over 8 bases. With 3 bases clipped from V and 2 bases from J, the junction kept 13 bases outside the gene matches. This CDR3 is 18 amino acids long. Germline V gives CDR1 SGDLS, CDR2 YYNGEE. The CDR3 is CASSADFPGTSAYNEQFF. CDR3 nucleotides: TGTGCCAGCAGCGCCGACTTCCCCGGGACTAGTGCCTACAATGAGCAGTTCTTC.